These 18 T cell receptor beta chains were sequenced from one sample in a study of EBV T-cell therapy then PD-1 blockade in nasopharyngeal carcinoma. The time point here: 266 days after commencement of treatment, after nivolumab therapy. Treatment of the sample: AdE1-LMPpoly-expanded autologous EBV-specific T-cell therapy followed by anti-PD-1 nivolumab. Assay: immunoSEQ multiplex PCR; the TCRdb copy retains only in-frame clones and omits some. The repertoire has 20,000 to 25,000 clones, 80% to 90% of them found once; the top ten carry roughly a third. Antigens of these TCRs are unknown. Specimen: CD8+ T cells from blood, collected at approximately day 260 from a patient whose treatment included autologous EBV-specific T cells and nivolumab. The receptors derive from a man between 35 and 55 years old with nasopharyngeal carcinoma.

The chain links TRBV6-2 or TRBV6-3 to TRBJ2-3, with D maybe TRBD2 (6 bases). The germline gives CDR1 MNHEY, CDR2 SVGEGT. V lost 0 bases to trimming and J lost 4 bases, with 11 bases between them. The CDR3 is made up of 15 amino acids. CDR3 amino acids: CASSYSPGGADTQYF. CDR3 sequence (DNA): TGTGCCAGCAGTTACTCCCCCGGAGGGGCAGATACGCAGTATTTT.

The chain uses TRBV28 and TRBJ1-2; D is ambiguous. Germline CDR1 is MDHEN and CDR2 is SYDVKM. There are 14 residues in the CDR3. The germline V and J ends were trimmed by 3 bases and 0 bases, with 8 bases remaining between them. CDR3 in amino acids: CASSFGRSNYGYTF. CDR3 nucleotide sequence: TGTGCCAGCAGTTTTGGACGGTCTAACTATGGCTACACCTTC.

This chain connects TRBV6-4 to TRBJ1-6, with D tentatively TRBD1 (5 bases). Trimming took off 2 bases at V and 10 bases at J, with 15 bases between the two ends. The CDR3 has 15 amino acids. Germline-derived CDR1 and CDR2 are MRHNA and SNTAGT. The CDR3 loop reads CASSDRAGQSSPLHF. CDR3 DNA sequence: TGTGCCAGCAGTGACAGAGCAGGGCAATCATCACCCCTCCACTTT.

This sequence joins TRBV3-1 (or the pseudogene TRBV3-2) and TRBJ2-3; no definite D call. The CDR3 has 13 residues. CDR1 and CDR2 from the germline V gene are LGHDT and YNNKEL (reference sequence). Trimming shortened V by 1 base and J by 4 bases, and 6 bases separated the two germline ends. The CDR3 DNA sequence: TGTGCCAGCAGCCAAGGATCCCCAGATACGCAGTATTTT. Translating it yields CASSQGSPDTQYF.

The V and J genes are TRBV11-2 and TRBJ2-1; 9 bases map to TRBD2. The CDR3 consists of 16 residues. Losses at the gene ends were 4 bases for V and 4 bases for J; bases not matched to a gene: 8. The V gene's germline CDR1 is SGHAT and CDR2 FQNNGV. The CDR3 spells CASSWDSGGLYNEQFF. CDR3 bases: TGTGCCAGCAGCTGGGATAGCGGGGGCCTATACAATGAGCAGTTCTTC.

The V and J genes are TRBV9 and TRBJ2-1; D gene ambiguous. Trimming removed 3 bases from V and 0 bases from J, with 13 bases in between. The germline CDR1 and CDR2 sequences are SGDLS and YYNGEE. The CDR3 consists of 16 residues. The CDR3 coding sequence is TGTGCCAGCAGCGCCGGCTCCCTGAGCTCCTACAATGAGCAGTTCTTC. Translating gives CASSAGSLSSYNEQFF.

This clone was detected once. The CDR3 DNA is TGCGCCAGCAGCCCGTTGGGACGCGGGGGGTTATACAATGAGCAGTTCTTC. This sequence encodes CASSPLGRGGLYNEQFF. V and J are TRBV4-3 and TRBJ2-1, with 8 positions matching TRBD2. The CDR3 extends over 17 amino acids. CDR1 is LGHNA, CDR2 YSLEER, per germline. V lost 4 bases, J lost 4 bases, and 12 bases stayed unmatched.

The chain joins TRBV11-2 to TRBJ2-7; 11 positions agree with TRBD1. The junction had 9 bases not matched to a gene; V was cut back by 5 bases and J by 3 bases. The germline V gene encodes CDR1 SGHAT and CDR2 FQNNGV. The CDR3 is 16 residues long. CDR3: CASSAGPGTGGYEQYF. CDR3 nucleotide sequence: TGTGCCAGCAGCGCCGGTCCCGGGACAGGGGGCTACGAGCAGTACTTC. The full variable domain, in which reference TRBV11-2 and TRBJ2-7 provide the parts outside the CDR3, is EAGVAQSPRYKIIEKRQSVAFWCNPISGHATLYWYQQILGQGPKLLIQFQNNGVVDDSQLPKDRFSAERLKGVDSTLKIQPAKLEDSAVYLCASSAGPGTGGYEQYFGPGTRLTVT.

V usage is TRBV10-3 and J usage is TRBJ2-3, with TRBD2 matching 8 bases. Looked up from germline, CDR1 is ENHRY and CDR2 is SYGVKD. This CDR3 is built from 16 residues. With V trimmed by 0 bases and J by 3 bases, 5 bases remained unmatched. CDR3 loop: CAISESAGGRTDTQYF. The CDR3 DNA reads as TGTGCCATCAGTGAGTCGGCGGGGGGTCGGACAGATACGCAGTATTTT.

This clone is a singleton in its sample. The rearrangement uses TRBV7-6 and TRBJ1-5, with a tentative D call TRBD1 (5 bases). Per the germline V gene, CDR1 is SGHVS and CDR2 is FNYEAQ. Deletions cut 0 bases from V and 5 bases from J, with 8 bases between. CDR3 length: 14 amino acids. This chain's CDR3 is CASSLAEGHQPQHF. The CDR3 nucleotides are TGTGCCAGCAGCTTAGCTGAGGGGCATCAGCCCCAGCATTTT.

This clone was seen only once. V gene TRBV29-1 combines with J gene TRBJ2-7, with D possibly TRBD2 on 6 matching bases. Germline CDR1 and CDR2: SQVTM and ANQGSEA. Trimming took off 6 bases at V and 3 bases at J, with 15 bases between the two ends. This CDR3 is built from 13 residues. The CDR3 sequence is CSVAGPRGYEQYF. CDR3 DNA: TGCAGCGTCGCGGGGCCTCGGGGCTACGAGCAGTACTTC.

The table lists this clone with a count of one. This rearrangement joins TRBV7-8 to TRBJ2-3; D is ambiguous. Germline CDR1 SGHVS, CDR2 FQNEAQ. V lost 6 bases, J lost 5 bases, and 9 bases lay in between. This CDR3 region has 12 residues. The CDR3 sequence is CASRETGDTQYF. The CDR3 DNA follows: TGTGCCAGCAGAGAGACTGGAGATACGCAGTATTTT.

This clone appeared a single time. The rearrangement links TRBV12-3 or TRBV12-4 to TRBJ2-1; the D gene is possibly TRBD2 (5 bases). With 8 bases removed from V and 15 bases from J, the gap between germline ends came to 11 bases. The CDR3 has 9 amino acids. The chain's CDR3 is CASGQEGFF. The CDR3 DNA reads as TGTGCCAGCGGGCAAGAGGGGTTCTTC.

The rearrangement links TRBV19 to TRBJ2-2, with D possibly TRBD1 on 8 matching bases. This CDR3 contains 17 residues. V shed 0 bases and J shed 4 bases, with 15 bases lying between them. CDR1 and CDR2 from the germline V gene are LNHDA and SQIVND (reference sequence). The CDR3 coding sequence is TGTGCCAGTAGTATAGACCCGGACAGGGAGGGCACCGGGGAGCTGTTTTTT. This sequence encodes CASSIDPDREGTGELFF.

V and J are TRBV5-4 and TRBJ1-2, with a tentative D call TRBD1 (6 bases). This CDR3 is 13 amino acids long. The V gene's germline CDR1 is SGHNT and CDR2 YYREEE (reference sequence). V was clipped by 3 bases and J by 4 bases, with 10 bases between them. The CDR3 here is CASSWGRIYGYTF. CDR3 sequence (DNA): TGTGCCAGCAGCTGGGGGCGGATCTATGGCTACACCTTC.

The V call is TRBV29-1, the J call TRBJ2-1; TRBD1 matches 10 bases. The CDR3 has 16 amino acids. The junction had 8 bases not matched to a gene; V was cut back by 3 bases and J by 3 bases. The V gene's germline CDR1 is SQVTM and CDR2 ANQGSEA. The CDR3 bases are TGCAGCGTTGAGGGACAGGGGCGGATGTTCTACAATGAGCAGTTCTTC. Protein product: CSVEGQGRMFYNEQFF.

This chain uses TRBV5-1 with TRBJ1-1; TRBD1 might be the D (5 bases). The CDR3 contains 19 residues. Trimming left V 1 base short and J 5 bases short, with 27 bases between. Germline V lookup: CDR1 SGHRS, CDR2 YFSETQ. CDR3 DNA sequence: TGCGCCAGCAGCTTGTGGTCACGGGGCGCTTCCCTCCGTTGGACTGAAGCTTTCTTT. This gives the protein CASSLWSRGASLRWTEAFF.

The V call is TRBV6-4, the J call TRBJ2-1; 13 bases line up with TRBD2. CDR1 MRHNA and CDR2 SNTAGT come from the germline V gene. CDR3 length: 15 residues. With V trimmed by 4 bases and J by 5 bases, 2 bases remained unmatched. The CDR3 here is CASSVTSGGNNEQFF. The CDR3 DNA follows: TGTGCCAGCAGTGTGACTAGCGGGGGGAACAATGAGCAGTTCTTC.